Shown below are 14 T cell receptor beta chains from a single sample sequenced in a study of blood T cell repertoires in COVID-19. Assay: immunoSEQ multiplex PCR; the TCRdb copy retains only in-frame clones and omits some. The table includes 55,000 to 65,000 clones, roughly three quarters detected once. Sequenced input: peripheral blood. The origin of the receptors is a man in his sixties with acute or convalescent COVID-19.

The chain recombines TRBV19 with TRBJ1-5, with TRBD1 as a possible D gene (5 bases). Germline CDR1 is LNHDA and CDR2 is SQIVND (reference sequence). The V end lost 0 bases, the J end lost 2 bases, and 8 bases lay between the germline ends. The CDR3 is 15 amino acids. In DNA form, the CDR3 reads TGTGCCAGTAGTATAGACCCCAGGGGCAATCAGCCCCAGCATTTT. It is translated as CASSIDPRGNQPQHF.

This clone appeared a single time. The J gene is TRBJ1-2, the V gene TRBV4-1; 10 positions agree with TRBD1. J gave up 4 bases and V 1 base, and 3 bases lay outside the gene matches. Germline CDR1 reads MGHRA; CDR2 reads YSYEKL. The length of the CDR3 is 15 residues. The CDR3 DNA reads as TGCGCCAGCAGCCAAGTGGGGACAGGGGTCTATGGCTACACCTTC. As protein: CASSQVGTGVYGYTF.

V gene TRBV19 combines with J gene TRBJ2-5; D is uncertain. CDR3 length equals 15 residues. V lost 5 bases and J 4 bases, leaving 17 bases between the germline ends. Germline CDR1 and CDR2: LNHDA and SQIVND (reference sequence). The CDR3 is CASSLSYALVETQYF. The CDR3 DNA follows: TGTGCCAGTAGTCTATCTTATGCACTGGTAGAGACCCAGTACTTC.

The V call is TRBV12-5, the J call TRBJ1-1, with TRBD1 as a possible D gene (5 bases). The V and J ends lost 7 bases and 3 bases respectively, with 12 bases between them. Germline CDR1 reads LGHNT; CDR2 reads FRNRAP. The CDR3 loop spans 13 amino acids. CDR3 in amino acids: CASEEGRDTEAFF. Written as DNA, the CDR3 is TGTGCTAGTGAGGAGGGCAGGGACACTGAAGCTTTCTTT. Full variable domain (missing parts from reference TRBV12-5 and TRBJ1-1): DARVTQTPRHKVTEMGQEVTMRCQPILGHNTVFWYRQTMMQGLELLAYFRNRAPLDDSGMPKDRFSAEMPDATLATLKIQPSEPRDSAVYFCASEEGRDTEAFFGQGTRLTVV.

This clone was counted between two and nine times. The J gene is TRBJ1-4, the V gene TRBV2; TRBD1 is a possible D gene (5 bases). With 6 bases removed from V and 2 bases from J, the gap between germline ends came to 16 bases. Germline values: CDR1 SNHLY, CDR2 FYNNEI. The CDR3 length is 16 residues. CDR3 sequence (DNA): TGTGCCAGCAGCGATCTGAGACAGCACACTAATGAAAAACTGTTTTTT. Its protein product is CASSDLRQHTNEKLFF.

This clone was observed a single time. V is TRBV29-1 and J is TRBJ1-2; possibly TRBD1 for D (5 bases). Trimming removed 7 bases from V and 3 bases from J, with 15 bases in between. CDR1 and CDR2 (germline): SQVTM, ANQGSEA. The CDR3 contains 13 residues. As DNA, the CDR3 is TGCAGCGGTGGGGCTCCTCCAGACTATGGCTACACCTTC. It codes for CSGGAPPDYGYTF.

This chain uses TRBV6-5 with TRBJ2-7; maybe TRBD1 (7 bases). Trimming pared 0 bases from V and 5 bases from J, leaving 11 bases between. The length of the CDR3 is 14 residues. Germline V gene data show CDR1 as MNHEY and CDR2 as SVGAGI. The CDR3 nucleotides are TGTGCCAGCAGTTACTCAGACAGGGAGGACGAGCAGTACTTC. Translating it yields CASSYSDREDEQYF.

The V call is TRBV6-5, the J call TRBJ1-1; 8 bases agree with TRBD1. Unmatched junction bases numbered 10, after V lost 4 bases and J lost 3 bases. The CDR3 runs to 16 residues. Germline V gene sequence: CDR1 MNHEY, CDR2 SVGAGI. The DNA of the CDR3 is TGTGCCAGCAGTTCTCTACAGGGGGAAATCGACACTGAAGCTTTCTTT. This codes for CASSSLQGEIDTEAFF.

The chain has TRBV9 and TRBJ2-1; TRBD2 aligns across 9 bases. The germline V gene encodes CDR1 SGDLS and CDR2 YYNGEE. The CDR3 has 15 amino acids. Germline trimming cut 3 bases from V and 4 bases from J; bases unmatched to any gene: 5. The CDR3 DNA follows: TGTGCCAGCAGCGCCGGGACTAGCTTTTACAATGAGCAGTTCTTC. Translating gives CASSAGTSFYNEQFF.

This clone showed up many times. The chain carries TRBV7-2 and TRBJ2-7; the D is unclear. V was pared by 0 bases and J by 3 bases, with 6 bases between. Germline V gives CDR1 SGHTA, CDR2 FQGNSA. The CDR3 has 13 amino acids. The CDR3, as DNA: TGTGCCAGCAGCTTAGCGGGCAACTACGAGCAGTACTTC. This codes for CASSLAGNYEQYF.

The V call is TRBV9, the J call TRBJ2-7; unclear D gene. V gave up 0 bases and J gave up 7 bases, with 14 bases separating them. This CDR3 is built from 14 residues. CDR1 and CDR2 (germline): SGDLS, YYNGEE. This CDR3 reads CASSVAWAPREQYF. Here the CDR3 DNA reads TGTGCCAGCAGCGTAGCCTGGGCCCCAAGGGAGCAGTACTTC.

The genes are TRBV6-5 and TRBJ2-5, with TRBD1 identical over 8 bases. The CDR3 is 14 residues long. With V trimmed by 11 bases and J by 1 base, 9 bases remained unmatched. CDR1 MNHEY and CDR2 SVGAGI come from the germline V gene. This chain's CDR3 is CALAQDRVQETQYF. In DNA, the CDR3 is TGTGCCCTAGCCCAGGACAGGGTCCAAGAGACCCAGTACTTC.

The chain couples TRBV2 to TRBJ1-5; tentatively, D is TRBD1 (5 bases). The CDR3 runs to 15 residues. Germline V lookup: CDR1 SNHLY, CDR2 FYNNEI. Trimming pared 6 bases from V and 4 bases from J, leaving 16 bases between. CDR3 bases: TGTGCCAGCAGGGCCAATGGGGCCGAAAATCAGCCCCAGCATTTT. Protein: CASRANGAENQPQHF.

The V call is TRBV5-1, the J call TRBJ1-1, with 8 bases aligning to TRBD1. The germline V gene encodes CDR1 SGHRS and CDR2 YFSETQ. The CDR3 is 14 amino acids. V lost 3 bases, J lost 4 bases, and 5 bases stayed unmatched. CDR3 amino acids: CASSYDRGGTEAFF. The CDR3 bases are TGCGCCAGCAGCTATGACAGGGGAGGCACTGAAGCTTTCTTT.